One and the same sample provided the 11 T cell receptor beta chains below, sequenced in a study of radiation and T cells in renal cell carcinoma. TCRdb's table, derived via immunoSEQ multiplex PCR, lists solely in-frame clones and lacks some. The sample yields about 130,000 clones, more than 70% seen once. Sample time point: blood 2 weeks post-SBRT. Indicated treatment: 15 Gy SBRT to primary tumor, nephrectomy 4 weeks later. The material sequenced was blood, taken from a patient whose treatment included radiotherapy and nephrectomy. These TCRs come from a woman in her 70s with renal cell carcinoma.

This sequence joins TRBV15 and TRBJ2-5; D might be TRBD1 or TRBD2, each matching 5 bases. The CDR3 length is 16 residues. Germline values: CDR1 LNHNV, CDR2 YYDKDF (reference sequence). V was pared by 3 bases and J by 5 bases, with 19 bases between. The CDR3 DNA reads TGTGCCACCAGCAGGGTTGGAAGGGACCTTAAGGAGACCCAGTACTTC. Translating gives CATSRVGRDLKETQYF.

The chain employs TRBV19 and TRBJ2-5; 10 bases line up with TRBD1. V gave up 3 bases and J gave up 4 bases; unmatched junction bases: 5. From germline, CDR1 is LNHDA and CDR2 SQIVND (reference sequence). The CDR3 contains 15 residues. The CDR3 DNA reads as TGTGCCAGTAGTATCTTGGGACAGGGGTCAGAGACCCAGTACTTC. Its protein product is CASSILGQGSETQYF. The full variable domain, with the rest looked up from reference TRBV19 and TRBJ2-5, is DGGITQSPKYLFRKEGQNVTLSCEQNLNHDAMYWYRQDPGQGLRLIYYSQIVNDFQKGDIAEGYSVSREKKESFPLTVTSAQKNPTAFYLCASSILGQGSETQYFGPGTRLLVL.

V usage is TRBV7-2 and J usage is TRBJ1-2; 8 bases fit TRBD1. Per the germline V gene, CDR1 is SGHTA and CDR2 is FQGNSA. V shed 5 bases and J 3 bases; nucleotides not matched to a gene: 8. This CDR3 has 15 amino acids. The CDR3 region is CASSQDRERYYGYTF. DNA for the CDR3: TGTGCCAGCAGCCAGGACAGGGAACGATACTATGGCTACACCTTC.

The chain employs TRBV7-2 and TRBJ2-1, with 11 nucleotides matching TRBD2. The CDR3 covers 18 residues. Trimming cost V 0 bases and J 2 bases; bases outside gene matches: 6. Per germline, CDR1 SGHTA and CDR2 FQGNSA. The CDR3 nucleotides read TGTGCCAGCAGCTTAGCGGGTAGCGGGGGGGGCGCCTACAATGAGCAGTTCTTC. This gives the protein CASSLAGSGGGAYNEQFF.

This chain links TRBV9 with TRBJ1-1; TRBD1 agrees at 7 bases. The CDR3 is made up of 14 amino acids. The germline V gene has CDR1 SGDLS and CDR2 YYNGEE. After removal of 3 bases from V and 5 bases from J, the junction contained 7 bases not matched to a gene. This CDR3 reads CASSARGGGTEAFF. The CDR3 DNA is TGTGCCAGCAGCGCCAGGGGGGGAGGGACTGAAGCTTTCTTT.

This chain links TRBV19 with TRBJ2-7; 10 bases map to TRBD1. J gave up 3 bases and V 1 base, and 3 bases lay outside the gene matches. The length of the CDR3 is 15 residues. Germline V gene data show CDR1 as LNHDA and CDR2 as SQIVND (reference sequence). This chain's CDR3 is CASSIGGDRGYEQYF. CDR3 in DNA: TGTGCCAGTAGTATAGGGGGGGACAGGGGCTACGAGCAGTACTTC. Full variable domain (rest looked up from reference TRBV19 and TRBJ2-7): DGGITQSPKYLFRKEGQNVTLSCEQNLNHDAMYWYRQDPGQGLRLIYYSQIVNDFQKGDIAEGYSVSREKKESFPLTVTSAQKNPTAFYLCASSIGGDRGYEQYFGPGTRLTVT.

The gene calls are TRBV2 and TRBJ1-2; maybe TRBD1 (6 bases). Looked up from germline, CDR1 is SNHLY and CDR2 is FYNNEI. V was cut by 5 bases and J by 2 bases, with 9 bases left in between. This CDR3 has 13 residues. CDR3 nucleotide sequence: TGTGCCAGCAGTCGGACAGAAAACTATGGCTACACCTTC. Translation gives CASSRTENYGYTF.

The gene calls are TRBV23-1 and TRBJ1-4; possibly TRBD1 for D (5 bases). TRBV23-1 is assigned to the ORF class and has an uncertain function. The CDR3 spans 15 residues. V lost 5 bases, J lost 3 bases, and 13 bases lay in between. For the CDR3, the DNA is TGCGCCAGCAGTAACGGGGGGGAAGCTAATGAAAAACTGTTTTTT. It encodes CASSNGGEANEKLFF.

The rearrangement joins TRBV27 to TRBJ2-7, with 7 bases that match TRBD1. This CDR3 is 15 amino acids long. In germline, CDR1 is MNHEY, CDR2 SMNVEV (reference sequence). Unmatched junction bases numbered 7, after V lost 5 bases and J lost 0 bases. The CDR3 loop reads CASSRDSLSSYEQYF. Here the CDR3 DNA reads TGTGCCAGCAGTAGGGACAGCCTGAGCTCCTACGAGCAGTACTTC.

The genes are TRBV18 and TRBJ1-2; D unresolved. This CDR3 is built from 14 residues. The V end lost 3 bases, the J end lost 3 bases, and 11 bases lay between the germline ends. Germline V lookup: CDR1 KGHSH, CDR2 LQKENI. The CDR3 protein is CASSPVRLDYGYTF. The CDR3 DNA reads TGTGCCAGCTCACCGGTGCGGCTAGACTATGGCTACACCTTC.

For the CDR3, the DNA is TGTGCCAGTAGTACCCACGTGGGTGGGGGCGAGACCCAGTACTTC. Translated, it gives CASSTHVGGGETQYF. V is TRBV19 and J is TRBJ2-5, with D maybe TRBD1 (6 bases). The V end lost 4 bases, the J end lost 5 bases, and 17 bases lay between the germline ends. This CDR3 has 15 amino acids. Germline values: CDR1 LNHDA, CDR2 SQIVND (reference sequence).